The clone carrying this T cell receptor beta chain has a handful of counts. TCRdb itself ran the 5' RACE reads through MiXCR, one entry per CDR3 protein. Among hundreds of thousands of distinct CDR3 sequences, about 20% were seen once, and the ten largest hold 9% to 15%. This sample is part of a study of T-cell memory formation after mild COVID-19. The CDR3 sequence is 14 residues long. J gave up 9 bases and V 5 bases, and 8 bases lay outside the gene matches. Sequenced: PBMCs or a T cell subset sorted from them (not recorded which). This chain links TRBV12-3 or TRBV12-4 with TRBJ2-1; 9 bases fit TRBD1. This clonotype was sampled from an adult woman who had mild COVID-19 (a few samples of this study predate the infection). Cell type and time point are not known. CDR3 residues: CASSPTGGQGEQFF. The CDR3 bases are TGTGCCAGCAGTCCGACAGGGGGACAGGGTGAGCAGTTCTTC.